This is a list of T cell receptor beta chains from one sample in a study of T cell responses to AZD1222 COVID-19 vaccine. Generated by immunoSEQ multiplex PCR, the TCRdb table keeps only in-frame clones and is missing some. The sample includes approximately 94,000 clones, around nine tenths of them seen just once. Sequenced here: peripheral blood, sampled on day 0 of AZD1222 vaccination. These receptors all come from an adult in good health. Each CDR3 is given with its conserved first and last residue. A D gene is named only where the DNA matches it firmly. A clone size is listed for some rows: how often the clone was seen (once, few, many), or a class if it is expanded.

cdr3_aa cdr3_nt j_call cdr3_length d_call v_call clone_size
CATSRAPETQYF TGTGCCACCAGCAGAGCCCCAGAGACCCAGTACTTC TRBJ2-5 12 - TRBV15 once
CSVESAGLAGRNTGELFF TGCAGCGTTGAATCCGCAGGACTAGCGGGCCGGAACACCGGGGAGCTGTTTTTT TRBJ2-2 18 TRBD2 TRBV29-1 -
CASSQARRDTNSPLHF TGCGCCAGCAGCCAAGCACGCCGGGACACAAATTCACCCCTCCACTTT TRBJ1-6 16 - TRBV4-1 -
CASSLRLAGGTDTQYF TGTGCCAGCAGCCTTCGACTAGCGGGGGGCACAGATACGCAGTATTTT TRBJ2-3 16 TRBD2 TRBV3-1/TRBV3-2 once
CASSLRGGLAGKGETQYF TGTGCCAGCAGCTTACGGGGGGGACTAGCGGGAAAGGGAGAGACCCAGTACTTC TRBJ2-5 18 TRBD2 TRBV13 -
CASSLVMLLNNSPLHF TGTGCCAGCAGCTTAGTAATGTTACTGAATAATTCACCCCTCCACTTT TRBJ1-6 16 - TRBV7-2 once
CASSQVYGGGDTGELFF TGTGCCAGCAGCCAAGTTTATGGGGGAGGCGACACCGGGGAGCTGTTTTTT TRBJ2-2 17 - TRBV3-1/TRBV3-2 -
CASSNSYEQYF TGTGCCAGCAGCAACTCCTACGAGCAGTACTTC TRBJ2-7 11 - TRBV11-3 -
CASSQESRLAGELFF TGCGCCAGCAGCCAAGAGTCTAGATTGGCCGGGGAGCTGTTTTTT TRBJ2-2 15 - TRBV4-3 once
CASSLPSPGVGGYSNQPQHF TGTGCCAGCAGCTTACCCTCCCCCGGGGTAGGTGGCTATAGCAATCAGCCCCAGCATTTT TRBJ1-5 20 - TRBV11-3 -
CSAIERTGLFVEQYF TGCAGTGCTATTGAAAGGACAGGCCTTTTCGTCGAGCAGTACTTC TRBJ2-7 15 TRBD1 TRBV20-1 once
CASSLWVDSPLHF TGTGCCAGCAGTTTATGGGTGGATTCACCCCTCCACTTT TRBJ1-6 13 - TRBV27 -
CSAKANYGYTF TGCAGTGCTAAGGCTAACTATGGCTACACCTTC TRBJ1-2 11 - TRBV20-1 -
CATRPGQGMGYTF TGTGCCACCCGTCCAGGACAGGGGATGGGCTACACCTTC TRBJ1-2 13 TRBD1 TRBV19 -
CASSIGTGAITGNTIYF TGTGCCAGTAGTATTGGGACAGGGGCTATCACTGGAAACACCATATATTTT TRBJ1-3 17 TRBD1 TRBV19 -
CASSLDGARNSPLHF TGTGCCAGCAGCTTGGATGGGGCACGGAATTCACCCCTCCACTTT TRBJ1-6 15 - TRBV5-6 -
CASSPTSVVYEQYF TGTGCCAGCAGTCCGACTAGCGTGGTCTACGAGCAGTACTTC TRBJ2-7 14 TRBD2 TRBV27 -
CASGKGNKDTQYF TGCGCCAGCGGCAAGGGGAATAAAGATACGCAGTATTTT TRBJ2-3 13 - TRBV10-1 -
CSVSGGGTEAFF TGCAGCGTTTCTGGGGGTGGTACTGAAGCTTTCTTT TRBJ1-1 12 - TRBV29-1 -
CAWSKGEVPNAQHF TGTGCCTGGAGTAAAGGTGAAGTCCCCAACGCCCAGCATTTT TRBJ1-5 14 - TRBV30 -
CASSSRGGVNTEAFF TGTGCCAGCAGCTCCCGCGGGGGCGTGAACACTGAAGCTTTCTTT TRBJ1-1 15 - TRBV7-3 -
CASSQRGYEQYF TGTGCCAGCAGTCAGAGGGGCTACGAGCAGTACTTC TRBJ2-7 12 - TRBV3-1/TRBV3-2 once
CASSYSEGTEAFF TGTGCCAGCAGTTACTCGGAGGGGACTGAAGCTTTCTTT TRBJ1-1 13 - TRBV6-5 few
CASSGQGTSEAFF TGTGCCAGCAGCGGACAGGGGACGTCTGAAGCTTTCTTT TRBJ1-1 13 TRBD1 TRBV6-5 -
CSASVPTDYGYTF TGCAGTGCTAGTGTCCCGACCGACTATGGCTACACCTTC TRBJ1-2 13 - TRBV20-1 -
CASSYYGGAATEQFF TGTGCCAGCAGTTATTACGGGGGGGCCGCCACTGAGCAGTTCTTC TRBJ2-1 15 TRBD2 TRBV27 -
CASSLEGDTEAFF TGTGCCAGCAGCTTGGAGGGGGACACTGAAGCTTTCTTT TRBJ1-1 13 - TRBV7-9 -
CASSQERTVGRTPLHF TGTGCCAGCAGCCAAGAACGGACAGTAGGGAGGACACCCCTCCACTTT TRBJ1-6 16 - TRBV3-1/TRBV3-2 -
CASSSGQGAPYEQYF TGCGCCAGCAGCTCCGGACAGGGCGCTCCCTACGAGCAGTACTTC TRBJ2-7 15 TRBD1 TRBV5-1 -
CASSPTQGKADTQYF TGTGCCAGCAGCCCCACACAGGGCAAAGCAGATACGCAGTATTTT TRBJ2-3 15 - TRBV7-3 few
CASSEVEGGYYGYTF TGTGCCAGCAGTGAAGTCGAGGGTGGGTACTATGGCTACACCTTC TRBJ1-2 15 - TRBV2 -
CASSLEGSSSYNSPLHF TGTGCCAGCAGCTTAGAGGGGTCCAGCTCCTATAATTCACCCCTCCACTTT TRBJ1-6 17 - TRBV7-9 -
CASSLNTVGETQYF TGCGCCAGCAGCTTGAACACGGTCGGGGAGACCCAGTACTTC TRBJ2-5 14 - TRBV5-1 -
CASNQGRSYEQYF TGTGCCAGCAACCAAGGGCGGAGCTACGAGCAGTACTTC TRBJ2-7 13 - TRBV2 -
CAPTVSVQGGWTDTQYF TGTGCCCCAACAGTTTCTGTGCAGGGAGGTTGGACAGATACGCAGTATTTT TRBJ2-3 17 - TRBV2 once
CASSLKLLQGAGNTEAFF TGTGCCAGCAGTTTAAAACTACTGCAGGGGGCGGGGAACACTGAAGCTTTCTTT TRBJ1-1 18 TRBD1 TRBV27 -
CAVGPAGTQYF TGTGCCGTGGGCCCGGCGGGTACGCAGTATTTT TRBJ2-3 11 - TRBV2 -
CASSLPGDTEAFF TGTGCCAGCAGCTTACCAGGGGATACTGAAGCTTTCTTT TRBJ1-1 13 - TRBV7-9 few
CASSLVPGPGNTIYF TGTGCCAGCAGCTTAGTTCCAGGGCCTGGAAACACCATATATTTT TRBJ1-3 15 - TRBV11-2 -
CASSLSQPSYEQYF TGTGCCAGCAGCTTAAGCCAGCCCTCCTACGAGCAGTACTTC TRBJ2-7 14 - TRBV7-9 -
CASRMGADGTDTQYF TGTGCCAGCAGGATGGGCGCGGACGGCACAGATACGCAGTATTTT TRBJ2-3 15 - TRBV6-5 -
CASRAGQGLVGELFF TGTGCCAGCAGAGCGGGACAGGGATTGGTCGGGGAGCTGTTTTTT TRBJ2-2 15 TRBD1 TRBV6-5 -
CASSPNRGPMFITEAFF TGTGCCAGCTCACCCAACAGGGGCCCCATGTTTATAACTGAAGCTTTCTTT TRBJ1-1 17 TRBD1 TRBV18 -
CASSRILTGGGYTF TGTGCCAGCAGCCGAATCCTGACAGGAGGCGGCTACACCTTC TRBJ1-2 14 - TRBV7-8 -
CASSQDPRTERSSPLHF TGTGCCAGCAGCCAAGACCCCCGGACAGAGAGGAGTTCACCCCTCCACTTT TRBJ1-6 17 - TRBV3-1/TRBV3-2 -
CASSFWDREPLHF TGTGCCAGCAGCTTCTGGGACAGGGAACCCCTCCACTTT TRBJ1-6 13 TRBD1 TRBV5-5 -
CASSYSRQGTGYTF TGTGCCAGCAGTTACTCGCGTCAAGGGACGGGCTACACCTTC TRBJ1-2 14 - TRBV6-5 few
CASGGGLAGYEQYF TGTGCTAGTGGGGGGGGACTAGCGGGCTACGAGCAGTACTTC TRBJ2-7 14 TRBD2 TRBV12-5 -
CASSARTSGTDTQYF TGTGCCAGCAGTGCCCGGACTAGCGGCACAGATACGCAGTATTTT TRBJ2-3 15 TRBD2 TRBV2 -
CASSFTSGRARQYF TGTGCCAGCAGCTTCACTAGCGGGAGGGCTCGGCAGTACTTC TRBJ2-7 14 TRBD2 TRBV13 -
CASSTTGQGVHEQYF TGTGCCAGTAGTACGACGGGACAGGGAGTACACGAGCAGTACTTC TRBJ2-7 15 TRBD1 TRBV19 few
CASSPQLAQVQEQYF TGTGCCAGCAGTCCCCAGTTGGCACAAGTACAAGAGCAGTACTTC TRBJ2-7 15 - TRBV6-5 -
CASSSPKTGDIYEQYF TGTGCCAGCAGTTCTCCAAAGACAGGGGATATCTACGAGCAGTACTTC TRBJ2-7 16 TRBD1 TRBV6-5 once
CASSLSLTLGLFF TGCGCCAGCAGCTTGAGTCTTACCCTGGGGCTGTTTTTT TRBJ2-2 13 - TRBV5-1 -
CASSFGGPGELFF TGTGCCAGCAGCTTTGGGGGTCCCGGGGAGCTGTTTTTT TRBJ2-2 13 - TRBV11-3 -
CASSPRGGLRTGELFF TGTGCCAGCTCACCCAGAGGGGGGCTTCGTACCGGGGAGCTGTTTTTT TRBJ2-2 16 - TRBV18 -